The text below deals with one T cell receptor (beta chain). This clonotype was recorded at least ten times. Its antigen is unknown. No qualities accompany the bases; no much larger clone lies one base away. Library creation used PCR. The instrument given in TCRdb is NextSeq 500. Bulk TCR libraries were made following a previously described method, with the TCR primers given in Table S5. Purification of total RNA was performed with the Qiagen AllPrep DNA/RNA kit. Before analysis, reads from multiple sequencing runs of the same library were pooled. Per the authors' processing: Reads were retained only if the reads had an exact TCR constant sequence, and the retained reads were trimmed to 150 nt and grouped according to their 12-nt molecular barcodes. Reads inside each barcode group were sub-clustered using a 15% Levenshtein threshold, and a quality-weighted consensus sequence was constructed for each RNA molecule. Non-functional sequences were filtered out, along with any lower-count sequence sitting one edit away from another sequence. Barcode sub-clusters with fewer than 20% of the maximum read count were removed, based on fitting two negative binomial distributions. In-frame beta chains were kept once TCRdb had trimmed the public reads at Q25 with fastp and called clones with MiXCR. A single entry per CDR3 protein holds the most common genes and DNA from its merged rows. The authors' filters were not applied to this entry. The sample table holds a few hundred thousand distinct CDR3 sequences, of which less than 30% were seen once. Under 0.85% of the sample is in the top ten clones.

Libraries of naive CD8 T cells were built from anywhere between about 17,000 and 1,000,000 sorted cells, with 10%, 30% or 50% of the purified RNA used. On a BD FACSAria II, naive CD8 T cells were FACS-sorted as CD8+CD4-CCR7+CD45RA+ and collected into RLT Plus buffer. Roughly nine TCR copies' worth of Jurkat RNA were spiked into about 20,000-1,100,000 naive CD8 T cell samples to test detection sensitivity. Enrichment of CD8 T cells was done with RosetteSep CD8+ T Cell Enrichment Cocktail plus Ficoll-Paque, and ACK red cell lysis came afterward. These data originate in a study of molecular identifiers for immune sequencing clone quantification (dated by TCRdb to the late 2010s). Study-level background: For a replicate experiment, RNA from around 20,000 or 100,000 naive CD8 T cells was divided into five aliquots, of which four were sequenced. This methods study benchmarked molecular-identifier clustering-based TCR repertoire sequencing (MIDCIRS) and TCR RNA copy counting, using CD8 T cells to do so.

CDR1 and CDR2, looked up from the germline V gene, are LGHNA and YSLEER. CDR3 length: 13 amino acids, cysteine to phenylalanine. Of the read, only the CDR3 DNA is kept; its 39 bases are in frame from base 1. V was cut back by 1 base and J by 2 bases, leaving a gap of 3 bases between them. Here is what the overall study found, with its caveats: The sizes of highly expanded clones could end up underestimated when identical TCR molecules share a barcode. When barcode sub-clustering was left out, chimeric consensus sequences inflated TCR diversity, with chimeras reaching as high as 47%. The naive libraries included spiked-in Jurkat TCR RNA (roughly eleven copies' worth), and this Jurkat TCR RNA is not part of the donor repertoire. Spiked-in Jurkat TCR RNA equal to a single cell's worth was reported to be detectable even within 1,100,000 naive CD8 T cells. Clones above 20 RNA copies held over 97% of molecules in CMV-specific effector cells but under 1% in naive cells. Roughly 2.8 recovered TCR RNA copies per cell were obtained by modeling, versus 9 to 10 by digital PCR, implying a capture efficiency of 25% to 30%.

The receptor chain draws on TRBV4-3 and TRBJ1-3, with no D gene named confidently. Specimen: naive CD8+ T cells from blood, with Jurkat cell RNA spiked in. Interpreted using the paper, the cell subset or site label stands for: FACS-sorted CD8+CD4-CCR7+CD45RA+ naive T cells. The clonotype was recovered from a human donor in good health. Some libraries in this study had Jurkat cell RNA spiked in. The encoded CDR3 is CASSQGTGNTIYF. The bases read TGCGCCAGCAGCCAAGGGACTGGAAACACCATATATTTT.